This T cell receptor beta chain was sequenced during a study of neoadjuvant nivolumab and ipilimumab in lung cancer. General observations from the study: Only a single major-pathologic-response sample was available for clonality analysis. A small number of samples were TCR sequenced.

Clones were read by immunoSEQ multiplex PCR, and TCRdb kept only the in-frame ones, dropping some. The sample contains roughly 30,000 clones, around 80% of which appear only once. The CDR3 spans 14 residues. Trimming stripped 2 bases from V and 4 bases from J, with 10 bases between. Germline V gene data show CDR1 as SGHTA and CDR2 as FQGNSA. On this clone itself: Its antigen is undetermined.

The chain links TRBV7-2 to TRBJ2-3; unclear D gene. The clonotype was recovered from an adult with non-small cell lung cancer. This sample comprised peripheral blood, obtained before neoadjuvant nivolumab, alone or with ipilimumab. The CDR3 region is CASSLNSLSDTQYF. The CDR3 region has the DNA TGTGCCAGCAGCTTAAACAGTCTTTCAGATACGCAGTATTTT.